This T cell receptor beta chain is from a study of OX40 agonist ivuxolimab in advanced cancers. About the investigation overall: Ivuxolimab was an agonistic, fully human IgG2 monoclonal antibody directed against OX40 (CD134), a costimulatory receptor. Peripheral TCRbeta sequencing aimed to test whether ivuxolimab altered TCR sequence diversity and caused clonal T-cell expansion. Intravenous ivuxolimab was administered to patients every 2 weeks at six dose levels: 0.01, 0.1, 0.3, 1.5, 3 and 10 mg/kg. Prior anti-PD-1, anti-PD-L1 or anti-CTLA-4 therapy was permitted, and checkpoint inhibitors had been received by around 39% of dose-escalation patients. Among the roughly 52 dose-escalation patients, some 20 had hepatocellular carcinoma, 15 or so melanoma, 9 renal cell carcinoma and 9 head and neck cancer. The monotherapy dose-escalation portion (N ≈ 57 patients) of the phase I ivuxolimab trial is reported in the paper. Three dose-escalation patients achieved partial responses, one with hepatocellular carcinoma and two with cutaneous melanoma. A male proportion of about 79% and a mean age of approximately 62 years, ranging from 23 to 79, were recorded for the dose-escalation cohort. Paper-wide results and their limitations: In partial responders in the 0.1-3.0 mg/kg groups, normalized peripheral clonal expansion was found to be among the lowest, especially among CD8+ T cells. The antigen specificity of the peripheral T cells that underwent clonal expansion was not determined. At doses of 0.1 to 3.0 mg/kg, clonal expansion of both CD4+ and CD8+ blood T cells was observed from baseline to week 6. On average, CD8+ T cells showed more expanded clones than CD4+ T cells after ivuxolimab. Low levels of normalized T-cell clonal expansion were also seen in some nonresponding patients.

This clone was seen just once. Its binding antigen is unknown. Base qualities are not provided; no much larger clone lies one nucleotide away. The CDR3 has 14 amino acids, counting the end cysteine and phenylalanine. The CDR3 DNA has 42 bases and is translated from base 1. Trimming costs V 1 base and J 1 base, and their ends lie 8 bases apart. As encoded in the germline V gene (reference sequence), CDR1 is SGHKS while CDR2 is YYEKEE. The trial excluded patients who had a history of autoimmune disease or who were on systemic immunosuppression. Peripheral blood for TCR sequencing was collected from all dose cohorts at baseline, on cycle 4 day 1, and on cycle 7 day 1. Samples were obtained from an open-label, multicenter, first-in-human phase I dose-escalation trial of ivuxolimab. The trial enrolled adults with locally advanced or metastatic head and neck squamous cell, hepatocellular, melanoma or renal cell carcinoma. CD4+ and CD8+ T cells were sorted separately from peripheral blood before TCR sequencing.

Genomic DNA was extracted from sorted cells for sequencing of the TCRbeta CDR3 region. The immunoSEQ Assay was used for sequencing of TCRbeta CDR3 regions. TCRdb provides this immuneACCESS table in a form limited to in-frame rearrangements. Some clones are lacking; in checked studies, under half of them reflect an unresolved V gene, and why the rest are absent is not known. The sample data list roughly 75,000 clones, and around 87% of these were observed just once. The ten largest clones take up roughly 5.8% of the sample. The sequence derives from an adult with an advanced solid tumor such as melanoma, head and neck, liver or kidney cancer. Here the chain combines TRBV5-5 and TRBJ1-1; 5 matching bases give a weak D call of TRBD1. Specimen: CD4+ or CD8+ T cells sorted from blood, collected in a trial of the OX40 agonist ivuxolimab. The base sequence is TGTGCCAGCAGCTTGACTAGGGGGAACACTGAAGCTTTCTTT. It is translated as CASSLTRGNTEAFF.